The subject of this entry is one T cell receptor (beta chain). Antigen: not known. PCR amplification relied on 60 Vbeta primers (plus 13 Jbeta primers). TCRdb's table, derived via immunoSEQ multiplex PCR, lists solely in-frame clones and lacks some. The repertoire holds approximately 220,000 clones, with roughly 80% as singletons. The data were obtained in a study of cytomegalovirus exposure and HLA in healthy donors. V lost 4 bases to trimming and J lost 7 bases, with 13 bases between them. The CDR3 consists of 13 residues. Germline CDR1 is SNHLY and CDR2 is FYNNEI. Broader study findings: Rarity held for most TCR sequences, but there were some public TCRs that occurred in many donors. Previously analyzed data showed that most TCR beta V segments were productive at a frequency of about 90% or about 30%. Clonal expansion was found to be greater in HLA-associated TCR beta chains than in equally common others in a later analysis. Researchers reported in a later analysis that a missense DCLRE1C variant was tied to TCR beta V- and J-gene trimming.

The rearrangement joins TRBV2 to TRBJ1-1; tentatively, D is TRBD1 (5 bases). Sequenced material: PBMCs. The clonotype comes from a man aged 25-45 years in good health and CMV-seronegative. The CDR3 bases are TGTGCCAGCAGTGGCAGGGCAAGGGGTGAAGCTTTCTTT. Residues: CASSGRARGEAFF. Full variable domain (rest looked up from reference TRBV2 and TRBJ1-1): EPEVTQTPSHQVTQMGQEVILRCVPISNHLYFYWYRQILGQKVEFLVSFYNNEISEKSEIFDDQFSVERPDGSNFTLKIRSTKLEDSAMYFCASSGRARGEAFFGQGTRLTVV.